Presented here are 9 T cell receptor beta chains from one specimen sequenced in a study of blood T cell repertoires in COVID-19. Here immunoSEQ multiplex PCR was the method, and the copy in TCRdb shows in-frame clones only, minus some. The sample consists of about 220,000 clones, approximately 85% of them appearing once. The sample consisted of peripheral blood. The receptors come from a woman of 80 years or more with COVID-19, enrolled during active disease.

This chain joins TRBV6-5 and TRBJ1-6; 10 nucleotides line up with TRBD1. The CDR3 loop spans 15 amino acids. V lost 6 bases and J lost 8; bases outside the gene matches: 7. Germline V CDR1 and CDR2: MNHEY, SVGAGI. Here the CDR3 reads CASRRKGTGDSPLHF. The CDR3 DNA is TGTGCCAGCAGACGTAAAGGGACAGGGGATTCACCCCTCCACTTT.

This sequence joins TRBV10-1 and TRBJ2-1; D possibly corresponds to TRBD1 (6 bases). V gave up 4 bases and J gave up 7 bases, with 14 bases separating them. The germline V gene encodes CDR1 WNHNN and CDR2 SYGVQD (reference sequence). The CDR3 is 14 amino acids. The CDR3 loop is CASSGGGPKNEQFF. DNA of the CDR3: TGCGCCAGCAGTGGAGGGGGTCCAAAGAATGAGCAGTTCTTC.

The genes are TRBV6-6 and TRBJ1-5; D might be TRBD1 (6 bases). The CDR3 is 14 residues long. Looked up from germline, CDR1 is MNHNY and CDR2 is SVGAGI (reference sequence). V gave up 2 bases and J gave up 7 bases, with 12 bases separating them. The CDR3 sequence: CASSYPQGGQPQHF. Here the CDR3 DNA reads TGTGCCAGCAGTTACCCACAGGGCGGGCAGCCCCAGCATTTT.

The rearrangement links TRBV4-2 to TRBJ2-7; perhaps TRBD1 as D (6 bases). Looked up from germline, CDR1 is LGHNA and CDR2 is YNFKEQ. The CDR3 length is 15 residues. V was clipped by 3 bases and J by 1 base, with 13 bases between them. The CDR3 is CASSQARTASYEQYF. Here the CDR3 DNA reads TGTGCCAGCAGCCAGGCAAGGACAGCATCCTACGAGCAGTACTTC.

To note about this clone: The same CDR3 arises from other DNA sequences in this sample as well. The CDR3 DNA sequence: TGTGCCAGCAGCCGGGCAGGGTATAATTCACCCCTCCACTTT. It codes for CASSRAGYNSPLHF. The V call is TRBV14, the J call TRBJ1-6; possibly TRBD1 for D (5 bases). CDR3 length: 14 residues. Germline assignment: CDR1 SGHDN and CDR2 FVKESK. Trimming shortened V by 4 bases and J by 4 bases, and 8 bases separated the two germline ends.

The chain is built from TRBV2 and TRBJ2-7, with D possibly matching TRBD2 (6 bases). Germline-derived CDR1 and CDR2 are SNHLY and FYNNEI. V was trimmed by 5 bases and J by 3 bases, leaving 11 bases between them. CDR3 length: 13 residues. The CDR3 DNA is TGTGCCAGCAGTAGGGGACTTCGCTACGAGCAGTACTTC. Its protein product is CASSRGLRYEQYF.

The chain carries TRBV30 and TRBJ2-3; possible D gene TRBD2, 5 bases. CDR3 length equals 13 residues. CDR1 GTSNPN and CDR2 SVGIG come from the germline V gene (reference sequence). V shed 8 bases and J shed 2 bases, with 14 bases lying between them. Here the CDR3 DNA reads TGTGCCCTAGCCTCGAGCTTCACAGATACGCAGTATTTT. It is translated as CALASSFTDTQYF.

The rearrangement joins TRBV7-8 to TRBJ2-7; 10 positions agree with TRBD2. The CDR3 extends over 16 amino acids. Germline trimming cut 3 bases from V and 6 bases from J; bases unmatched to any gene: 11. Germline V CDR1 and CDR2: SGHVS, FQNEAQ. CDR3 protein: CASSFPPLAGAAEQYF. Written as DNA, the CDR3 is TGTGCCAGCAGCTTCCCGCCGCTAGCGGGAGCCGCCGAGCAGTACTTC.

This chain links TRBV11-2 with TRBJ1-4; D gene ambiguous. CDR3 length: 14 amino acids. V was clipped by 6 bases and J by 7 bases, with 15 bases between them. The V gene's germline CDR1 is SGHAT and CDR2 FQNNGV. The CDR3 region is CASRSGRSAEKLFF. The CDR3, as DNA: TGTGCCAGCAGGAGCGGGAGGTCGGCTGAAAAACTGTTTTTT.